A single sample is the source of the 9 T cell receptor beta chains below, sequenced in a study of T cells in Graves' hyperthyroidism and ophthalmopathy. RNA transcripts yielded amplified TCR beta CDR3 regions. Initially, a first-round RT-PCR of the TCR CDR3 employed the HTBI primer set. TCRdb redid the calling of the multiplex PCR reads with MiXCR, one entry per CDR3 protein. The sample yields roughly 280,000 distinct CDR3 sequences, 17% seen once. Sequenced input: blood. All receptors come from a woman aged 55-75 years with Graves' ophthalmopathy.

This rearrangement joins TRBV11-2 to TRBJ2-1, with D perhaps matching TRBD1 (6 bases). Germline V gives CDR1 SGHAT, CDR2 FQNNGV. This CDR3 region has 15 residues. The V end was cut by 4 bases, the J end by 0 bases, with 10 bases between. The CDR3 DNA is TGTGCCAGCAGCTCGACAGGTCACTCCTACAATGAGCAGTTCTTC. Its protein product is CASSSTGHSYNEQFF.

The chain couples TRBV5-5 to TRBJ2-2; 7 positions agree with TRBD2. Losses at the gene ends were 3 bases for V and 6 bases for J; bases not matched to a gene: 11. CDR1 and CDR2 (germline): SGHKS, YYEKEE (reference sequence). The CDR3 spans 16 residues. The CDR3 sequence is CASSSRSPGRAGELFF. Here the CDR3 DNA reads TGTGCCAGCAGCTCGAGATCTCCAGGGAGGGCCGGGGAGCTGTTTTTT.

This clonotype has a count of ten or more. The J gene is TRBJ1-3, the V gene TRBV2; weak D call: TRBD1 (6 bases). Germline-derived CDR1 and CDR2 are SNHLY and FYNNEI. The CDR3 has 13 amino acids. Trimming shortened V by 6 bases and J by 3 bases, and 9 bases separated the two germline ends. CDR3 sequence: CASSADSGNTIYF. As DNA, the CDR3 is TGTGCCAGCAGCGCGGACAGTGGAAACACCATATATTTT.

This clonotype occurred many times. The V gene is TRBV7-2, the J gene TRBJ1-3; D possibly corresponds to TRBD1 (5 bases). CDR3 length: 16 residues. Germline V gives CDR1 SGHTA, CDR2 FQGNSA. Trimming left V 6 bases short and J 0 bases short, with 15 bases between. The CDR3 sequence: CASSRKSGFSGNTIYF. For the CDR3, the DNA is TGTGCCAGCAGTCGAAAATCAGGGTTCTCTGGAAACACCATATATTTT.

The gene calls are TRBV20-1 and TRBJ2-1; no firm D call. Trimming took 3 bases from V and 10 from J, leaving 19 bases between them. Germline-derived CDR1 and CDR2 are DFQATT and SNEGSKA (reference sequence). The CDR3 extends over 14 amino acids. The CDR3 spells CSARAARYNVEQFF. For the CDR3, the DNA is TGCAGTGCTAGGGCCGCCAGGTACAATGTCGAGCAGTTCTTC.

The CDR3 nucleotides read TGCAGTGCTAGAGTCCTTGGGGGGTTGGGAGAGCAGTACTTC. This gives the protein CSARVLGGLGEQYF. The genes are TRBV20-1 and TRBJ2-7; perhaps TRBD2 as D (6 bases). There are 14 residues in the CDR3. In germline, CDR1 is DFQATT, CDR2 SNEGSKA (reference sequence). Trimming cost V 1 base and J 7 bases, with 17 bases left between them.

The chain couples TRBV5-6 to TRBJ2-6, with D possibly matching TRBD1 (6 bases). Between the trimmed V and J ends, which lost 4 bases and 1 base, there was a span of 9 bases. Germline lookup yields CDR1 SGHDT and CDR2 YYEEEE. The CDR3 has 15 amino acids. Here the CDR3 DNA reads TGTGCCAGCAGCCGTACAGGGTCTGGGGCCAACGTCCTGACTTTC. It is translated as CASSRTGSGANVLTF.

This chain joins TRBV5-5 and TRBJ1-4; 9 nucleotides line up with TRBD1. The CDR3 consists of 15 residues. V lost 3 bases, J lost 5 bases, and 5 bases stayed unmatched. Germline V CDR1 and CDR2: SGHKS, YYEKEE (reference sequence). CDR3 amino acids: CASSSGQGLNEKLFF. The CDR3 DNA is TGTGCCAGCAGCTCGGGACAGGGCCTGAATGAAAAACTGTTTTTT.

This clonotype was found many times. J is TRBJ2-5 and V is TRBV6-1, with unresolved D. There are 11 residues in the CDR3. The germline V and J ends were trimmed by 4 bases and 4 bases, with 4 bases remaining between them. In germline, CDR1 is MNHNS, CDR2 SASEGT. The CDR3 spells CASSGLETQYF. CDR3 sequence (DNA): TGTGCCAGCAGTGGGCTAGAGACCCAGTACTTC.